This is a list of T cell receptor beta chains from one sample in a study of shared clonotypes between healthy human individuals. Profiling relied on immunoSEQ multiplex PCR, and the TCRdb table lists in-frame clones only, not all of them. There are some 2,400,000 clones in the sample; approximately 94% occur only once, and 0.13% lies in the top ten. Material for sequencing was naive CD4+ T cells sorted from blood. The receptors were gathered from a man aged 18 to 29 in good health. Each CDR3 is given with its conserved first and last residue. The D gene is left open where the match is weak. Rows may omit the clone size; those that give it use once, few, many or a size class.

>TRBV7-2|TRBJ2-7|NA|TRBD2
TGTGCCAGCAGCTCCACGGGACTAGCACCCTACGAGCAGTACTTC
CASSSTGLAPYEQYF
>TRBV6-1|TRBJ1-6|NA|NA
TGTGCCAGCAGTGAAGGCTCCTATAATTCACCCCTCCACTTT
CASSEGSYNSPLHF
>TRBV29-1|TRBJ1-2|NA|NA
TGCAGCGTGGACAGTTGGGGAGGCTACACCTTC
CSVDSWGGYTF
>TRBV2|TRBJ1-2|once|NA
TGTGCCAGCAACCGGGGGCCGAACTATGGCTACACCTTC
CASNRGPNYGYTF
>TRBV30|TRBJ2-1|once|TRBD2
TGTGCCTGGAGCATACTAGCGGGAGTGAATGAGCAGTTCTTC
CAWSILAGVNEQFF
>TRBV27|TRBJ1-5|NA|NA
TGTGCCAGCGGGACGTACAATCAGCCCCAGCATTTT
CASGTYNQPQHF
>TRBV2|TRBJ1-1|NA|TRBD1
TGTGCCAGCTCGGGACAGGGCCCGAACACTGAAGCTTTCTTT
CASSGQGPNTEAFF
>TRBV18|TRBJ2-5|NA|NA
TGTGCCAGCCATGACGTGAGGGGCGAAGGGGAGACCCAGTACTTC
CASHDVRGEGETQYF
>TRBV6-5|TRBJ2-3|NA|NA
TGTGCCAGCATAGACCGCGTCCGTACGCAGTATTTT
CASIDRVRTQYF
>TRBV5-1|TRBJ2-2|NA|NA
TGCGCCAGCAGCCCTTCAGGGTGGTTAGGGATCGGGGAGCTGTTTTTT
CASSPSGWLGIGELFF
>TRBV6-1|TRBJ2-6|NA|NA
TGTGCCAGCAGTGGGCGAGATGACTACTCTGGGGCCAACGTCCTGACTTTC
CASSGRDDYSGANVLTF
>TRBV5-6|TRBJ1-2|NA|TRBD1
TGTGCCAGCAGCGACCGGACAGGGTTGATTGGGGGCTACACCTTC
CASSDRTGLIGGYTF
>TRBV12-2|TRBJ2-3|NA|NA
TGTGCAAGTCGCTTTTTCTCCGGGCCCGATAGGTCAGATACGCAGTATTTT
CASRFFSGPDRSDTQYF
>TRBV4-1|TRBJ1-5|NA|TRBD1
TGCGCCAGCAGCCAAGACCATTTCGGGACAGGGAGGAAGGGTGACAATCAGCCCCAGCATTTT
CASSQDHFGTGRKGDNQPQHF
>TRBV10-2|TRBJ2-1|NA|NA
TGCGCCAGCAGTGAGTCGCCTGCTGAGCAGTTCTTC
CASSESPAEQFF
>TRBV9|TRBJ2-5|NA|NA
TGTGCCAGCAGCGTTGGAGGGGGAGGGCCGGTTCAGACCCAGTACTTC
CASSVGGGGPVQTQYF
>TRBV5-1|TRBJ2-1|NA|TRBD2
TGCGCCAGCTTTCCGGGACTAGCGGGAAATGAGCAGTTCTTC
CASFPGLAGNEQFF
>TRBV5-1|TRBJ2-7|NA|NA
TGCGCCAGCAGCGCGACAAGTAGCTCCTACGAGCAGTACTTC
CASSATSSSYEQYF
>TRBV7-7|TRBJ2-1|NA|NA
TGTGCTAGCAGCTTAGGGCAGACCAATGAGCAGTTCTTC
CASSLGQTNEQFF
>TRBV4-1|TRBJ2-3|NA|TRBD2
TGCGCCAGCAGCAGTAATAGCGGGGGAAGAGATACGCAGTATTTT
CASSSNSGGRDTQYF
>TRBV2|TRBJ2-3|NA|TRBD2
TGTGCCAGCAGTGAAGCGGGACTAGCGGGAGATACGCAGTATTTT
CASSEAGLAGDTQYF
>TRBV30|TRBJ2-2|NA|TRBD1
TGTGCCTGGAGTGTACTTCGGACAGGAAACACCGGGGAGCTGTTTTTT
CAWSVLRTGNTGELFF
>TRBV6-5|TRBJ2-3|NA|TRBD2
TGTGCCAGCAGTTACGGGGGGGGGAACACAGATACGCAGTATTTT
CASSYGGGNTDTQYF
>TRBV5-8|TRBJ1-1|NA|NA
TGTGCCAGCAGCTTGATGACGGCGAACACTGAAGCTTTCTTT
CASSLMTANTEAFF
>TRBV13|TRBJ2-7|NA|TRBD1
TGTGCCAGCAGTCCCGGGACAGGGGGCCCTCCCTACGAGCAGTACTTC
CASSPGTGGPPYEQYF
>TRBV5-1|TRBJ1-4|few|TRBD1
TGCGCCAGCAGCTTGGGCAGGGGGAATGAAAAACTGTTTTTT
CASSLGRGNEKLFF
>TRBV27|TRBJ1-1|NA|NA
TGTGCCAGCAGTCCGTCTTGGTTGGGAACGATTGAAGCTTTCTTT
CASSPSWLGTIEAFF
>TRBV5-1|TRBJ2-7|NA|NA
TGCGCCAGCAGCACCATAGGGGGAAGCTCCTACGAGCAGTACTTC
CASSTIGGSSYEQYF
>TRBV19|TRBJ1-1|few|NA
TGTGCCAGTAGTATTAAGTTCGGCACTGAAGCTTTCTTT
CASSIKFGTEAFF
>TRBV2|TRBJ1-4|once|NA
TGTGCCAGCCCCGGACAGTTAAATGAAAAACTGTTTTTT
CASPGQLNEKLFF
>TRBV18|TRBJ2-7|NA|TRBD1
TGTGCCAGCTCACCGGCAGGGGGCGACGAGCAGTACTTC
CASSPAGGDEQYF
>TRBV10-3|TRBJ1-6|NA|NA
TGTGCCATCAGCCGCGATTGGGAGGGTAATTCACCCCTCCACTTT
CAISRDWEGNSPLHF
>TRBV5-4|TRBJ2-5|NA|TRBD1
TGTGCCAGCAGCTTGGAAGTCAGGGGGAAAGAGACCCAGTACTTC
CASSLEVRGKETQYF
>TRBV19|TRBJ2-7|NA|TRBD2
TGTGCCAGTAGTATGACTAGCGGGTCCTACGAGCAGTACTTC
CASSMTSGSYEQYF
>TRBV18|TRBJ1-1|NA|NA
TGTGCCAGCTACAGGGAGGAGAACACTGAAGCTTTCTTT
CASYREENTEAFF
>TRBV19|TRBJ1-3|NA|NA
TGTGCCAGTAAGGCCCGCCCAATTGGAAACACCATATATTTT
CASKARPIGNTIYF
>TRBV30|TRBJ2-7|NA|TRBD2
TGTGCCTGGAGTAGGAGAAGGACTAGCGGGAGTATCCCCCATGCCTACGAGCAGTACTTC
CAWSRRRTSGSIPHAYEQYF
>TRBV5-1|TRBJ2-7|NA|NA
TGCGCCAGCAGCTTGGAAGAGGCGTCCTACGAGCAGTACTTC
CASSLEEASYEQYF
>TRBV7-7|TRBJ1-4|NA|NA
TGTGCTAGCAGCTTAAGCGGAGATGAAAAACTGTTTTTT
CASSLSGDEKLFF
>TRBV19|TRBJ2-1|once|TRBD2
TGTGCCAGTAGTACTGGACTAGCGGGAGGGCCCAACGCTAATGAGCAGTTCTTC
CASSTGLAGGPNANEQFF
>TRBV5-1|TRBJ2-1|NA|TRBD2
TGCGCCAGCAGCCCGGGGACTAGCGGGGATCTTTACAATGAGCAGTTCTTC
CASSPGTSGDLYNEQFF
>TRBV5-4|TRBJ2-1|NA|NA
TGTGCCAGCAGCCAGTCGAACGACAATGAGCAGTTCTTC
CASSQSNDNEQFF
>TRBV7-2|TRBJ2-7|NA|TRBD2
TGTGCCAGCAGCCCGCGGACTAGCGGGATGAAGTACGAGCAGTACTTC
CASSPRTSGMKYEQYF
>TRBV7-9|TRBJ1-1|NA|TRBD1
TGTGCCAGCAGCTTAGTCGACAGGGGGACTGAAGCTTTCTTT
CASSLVDRGTEAFF